The 23 T cell receptor beta chains below were found in one sample sequenced in a study of CD8 T cells in ankylosing spondylitis. MiXCR, run by TCRdb on the 5' RACE reads, gives a single entry per CDR3 protein. This table holds approximately 210,000 distinct CDR3 sequences, about 13% found once. The specimen was blood, either unsorted or a sorted T cell fraction (not recorded which). These receptors originate from a male donor with ankylosing spondylitis or in good health (not recorded which).

V is TRBV5-1 and J is TRBJ2-7; D may be TRBD2 (7 bases). The germline V and J ends were trimmed by 0 bases and 1 base, with 11 bases remaining between them. Germline V lookup: CDR1 SGHRS, CDR2 YFSETQ. The CDR3 sequence is 15 residues long. CDR3 DNA sequence: TGCGCCAGCAGCTTGGGGGGGGGCGGTTCCTACGAGCAGTACTTC. Translated, it gives CASSLGGGGSYEQYF.

The gene calls are TRBV25-1 and TRBJ1-1; maybe TRBD1 (5 bases). Trimming took off 2 bases at V and 5 bases at J, with 18 bases between the two ends. CDR3 length equals 16 residues. Germline V gene data show CDR1 as MGHDK and CDR2 as SYGVNS. CDR3 loop: CASSESGQGLGTEAFF. The CDR3 region has the DNA TGTGCCAGCAGTGAAAGCGGGCAGGGTCTTGGGACTGAAGCTTTCTTT.

The rearrangement joins TRBV6-2 or TRBV6-3 to TRBJ2-1, with D maybe TRBD2 (6 bases). Per the germline V gene, CDR1 is MNHEY and CDR2 is SVGEGT. V was clipped by 0 bases and J by 3 bases, with 12 bases between them. The CDR3 has 16 amino acids. CDR3 amino acids: CASSYSSGELYNEQFF. Written as DNA, the CDR3 is TGTGCCAGCAGTTACTCTTCGGGAGAGCTCTACAATGAGCAGTTCTTC.

This chain links TRBV6-1 with TRBJ2-5; D not certain. The V gene lost 5 bases and the J gene lost 5 bases, with 12 bases spanning the gap. CDR1 is MNHNS and CDR2 is SASEGT in the germline V gene. The CDR3 covers 13 residues. The CDR3 region is CASSTFHGETQYF. The CDR3, as DNA: TGTGCCAGCAGTACCTTTCACGGGGAGACCCAGTACTTC.

This clonotype was recorded a few times. The chain is built from TRBV30 and TRBJ2-2; 8 positions agree with TRBD2. Germline lookup yields CDR1 GTSNPN and CDR2 SVGIG (reference sequence). The J segment lost 4 bases and the V segment lost 5 bases, leaving 6 bases of the junction unmatched. The CDR3 is made up of 14 amino acids. CDR3 nucleotides: TGTGCCTGGGGTCCCGGGACTAGCACCGGGGAGCTGTTTTTT. It specifies CAWGPGTSTGELFF.

The genes are TRBV5-1 and TRBJ2-7; maybe TRBD1 (6 bases). CDR1 SGHRS and CDR2 YFSETQ come from the germline V gene. CDR3 length: 15 amino acids. The V end lost 1 base, the J end lost 2 bases, and 13 bases lay between the germline ends. This CDR3 is CASSLTGPGTYEQYF. CDR3 nucleotide sequence: TGCGCCAGCAGCTTGACAGGGCCGGGGACCTACGAGCAGTACTTC.

V usage is TRBV20-1 and J usage is TRBJ2-7, with D unresolved. The V gene lost 0 bases and the J gene lost 2 bases, with 11 bases spanning the gap. The CDR3 extends over 14 amino acids. Germline CDR1 is DFQATT and CDR2 is SNEGSKA (reference sequence). CDR3: CSARDPTVAYEQYF. Written as DNA, the CDR3 is TGCAGTGCTAGAGACCCTACAGTAGCCTACGAGCAGTACTTC.

This chain links TRBV11-2 with TRBJ2-5, with D possibly matching TRBD2 (5 bases). CDR3 length: 12 residues. Trimming removed 4 bases from V and 10 bases from J, with 13 bases in between. Germline CDR1 reads SGHAT; CDR2 reads FQNNGV. DNA of the CDR3: TGTGCCAGCAGCTCCCTCGGACTTCTCCAGTACTTC. Translated: CASSSLGLLQYF.

This rearrangement joins TRBV5-6 to TRBJ1-2; possibly TRBD1 for D (6 bases). The V end lost 4 bases, the J end lost 1 base, and 11 bases lay between the germline ends. Germline V gene sequence: CDR1 SGHDT, CDR2 YYEEEE. The CDR3 covers 14 residues. The CDR3 region has the DNA TGTGCCAGCAGCCCTGACAGGATTAACTATGGCTACACCTTC. It translates to CASSPDRINYGYTF.

This clonotype was picked up a small number of times. V usage is TRBV12-3 or TRBV12-4 and J usage is TRBJ2-5; 7 bases agree with TRBD2. This CDR3 region has 15 residues. V dropped 10 bases and J dropped 4; count of bases not matched to a gene: 15. In DNA, the CDR3 is TGTGCCACCACTCCGGGGGGACTGCTGGGAGAGACCCAGTACTTC. Protein sequence: CATTPGGLLGETQYF.

CDR3 amino acids: CASSWAKNTEAFF. The CDR3 DNA follows: TGCGCCAGCAGCTGGGCCAAGAACACTGAAGCTTTCTTT. The chain links TRBV5-1 to TRBJ1-1; D is uncertain. Germline V CDR1 and CDR2: SGHRS, YFSETQ. CDR3 length: 13 residues. V was trimmed by 3 bases and J by 1 base, leaving 7 bases between them. The entire variable domain, with the rest obtained from reference TRBV5-1 and TRBJ1-1, is as follows: KAGVTQTPRYLIKTRGQQVTLSCSPISGHRSVSWYQQTPGQGLQFLFEYFSETQRNKGNFPGRFSGRQFSNSRSEMNVSTLELGDSALYLCASSWAKNTEAFFGQGTRLTVV.

This clonotype was detected many times. The chain has TRBV5-1 and TRBJ2-7; no firm D call. The CDR3 has 15 residues. Trimming removed 0 bases from V and 0 bases from J, with 10 bases in between. The germline V gene has CDR1 SGHRS and CDR2 YFSETQ. CDR3 nucleotide sequence: TGCGCCAGCAGCTTGGCCCTAGACGACTCCTACGAGCAGTACTTC. Encoded protein: CASSLALDDSYEQYF. Looking up the rest from reference TRBV5-1 and TRBJ2-7 gives the full variable domain: KAGVTQTPRYLIKTRGQQVTLSCSPISGHRSVSWYQQTPGQGLQFLFEYFSETQRNKGNFPGRFSGRQFSNSRSEMNVSTLELGDSALYLCASSLALDDSYEQYFGPGTRLTVT.

The rearrangement uses TRBV29-1 and TRBJ2-5, with 14 bases aligning to TRBD2. After removal of 8 bases from V and 5 bases from J, the junction contained 10 bases not matched to a gene. Germline assignment: CDR1 SQVTM and CDR2 ANQGSEA. The CDR3 runs 15 residues. This CDR3 reads CSSNGLAGGGETQYF. The CDR3 DNA follows: TGCAGCTCTAACGGACTAGCGGGGGGCGGTGAGACCCAGTACTTC.

The rearrangement links TRBV6-6 to TRBJ1-1, with D hard to call. V was clipped by 3 bases and J by 7 bases, with 9 bases between them. Germline lookup yields CDR1 MNHNY and CDR2 SVGAGI (reference sequence). The length of the CDR3 is 12 residues. The CDR3 loop is CASSYGGGEAFF. CDR3 coding DNA: TGTGCCAGCAGTTATGGTGGAGGTGAAGCTTTCTTT.

The V call is TRBV12-5, the J call TRBJ2-7; no reliable D call. Germline CDR1 reads LGHNT; CDR2 reads FRNRAP. The CDR3 sequence is 13 residues long. V lost 8 bases and J 0 bases, leaving 11 bases between the germline ends. The CDR3 DNA sequence: TGTGCTAGTAGTGATAGTTACTCCTACGAGCAGTACTTC. The encoded protein is CASSDSYSYEQYF.

The chain uses TRBV4-2 and TRBJ2-4; D remains ambiguous. The CDR3 is 15 amino acids. The germline V and J ends were trimmed by 0 bases and 0 bases, with 6 bases remaining between them. CDR1 is LGHNA, CDR2 YNFKEQ, per germline. CDR3 nucleotide sequence: TGTGCCAGCAGCCAAGATCATTTAGCCAAAAACATTCAGTACTTC. Translation gives CASSQDHLAKNIQYF.

The chain combines TRBV27 with TRBJ2-7; D uncertain. Germline assignment: CDR1 MNHEY and CDR2 SMNVEV (reference sequence). The CDR3 is made up of 14 amino acids. V gave up 4 bases and J gave up 3 bases, with 13 bases separating them. The CDR3 DNA follows: TGTGCCAGCAGTTCATCGTGGGGTGACTACGAGCAGTACTTC. Translation gives CASSSSWGDYEQYF.

A few counts support this clonotype. V is TRBV27 and J is TRBJ2-3; D is ambiguous. This CDR3 is built from 13 residues. V was clipped by 3 bases and J by 3 bases, with 7 bases between them. Germline values: CDR1 MNHEY, CDR2 SMNVEV (reference sequence). The CDR3 region is CASSFSLTDTQYF. The DNA for the CDR3 is TGTGCCAGCAGTTTCTCCCTTACAGATACGCAGTATTTT.

The gene calls are TRBV5-6 and TRBJ2-7, with 7 bases fitting TRBD2. V lost 3 bases and J lost 2; bases outside the gene matches: 14. The CDR3 has 17 amino acids. Germline V gene lookup returns CDR1 SGHDT and CDR2 YYEEEE. The CDR3 coding sequence is TGTGCCAGCAGCTCTATTTCCGGGACTATCCTCACCTACGAGCAGTACTTC. Translation: CASSSISGTILTYEQYF.

In this sample, this clonotype turned up many times. The V gene is TRBV7-9, the J gene TRBJ1-1; no definite D call. The CDR3 is made up of 10 amino acids. Germline V gene lookup returns CDR1 SEHNR and CDR2 FQNEAQ (reference sequence). The CDR3 DNA follows: TGTGGAGTTGGGGACACTGAAGCTTTCTTT. Protein sequence: CGVGDTEAFF.

This clonotype was seen a few times. The rearrangement uses TRBV18 and TRBJ2-1; TRBD2 aligns across 9 bases. The trim removed 2 bases at V and 4 bases at J, leaving 9 bases unmatched. This CDR3 contains 17 residues. CDR1 and CDR2 from the germline V gene are KGHSH and LQKENI. The CDR3 coding sequence is TGTGCCAGCTCACCATTGCTAGCGGGACCCCTTTACAATGAGCAGTTCTTC. Protein sequence: CASSPLLAGPLYNEQFF. Full variable domain (outside the CDR3, taken from reference TRBV18 and TRBJ2-1): NAGVMQNPRHLVRRRGQEARLRCSPMKGHSHVYWYRQLPEEGLKFMVYLQKENIIDESGMPKERFSAEFPKEGPSILRIQQVVRGDSAAYFCASSPLLAGPLYNEQFFGPGTRLTVL.

The rearrangement links TRBV12-3 or TRBV12-4 to TRBJ2-1; D gene uncertain. The CDR3 runs to 13 residues. V gave up 8 bases and J gave up 2 bases, with 10 bases separating them. CDR3 bases: TGTGCCAGCGCGGACCCTACCTACAATGAGCAGTTCTTC. This sequence encodes CASADPTYNEQFF.

This sequence joins TRBV12-3 or TRBV12-4 and TRBJ2-2; D possibly uses TRBD1 or TRBD2 (6 bases each). Between the trimmed V and J ends, which lost 7 bases and 2 bases, there was a span of 23 bases. The CDR3 spans 18 residues. CDR3 region: CASTSSAVGGPNTGELFF. The CDR3 DNA sequence: TGTGCCAGCACCTCATCAGCGGTGGGGGGCCCCAACACCGGGGAGCTGTTTTTT.